This T cell receptor beta chain was recorded in a study of shared T cell receptors in the human thymus. This clone was picked up a small number of times. TCRdb keeps only in-frame clones here, not all; method: immunoSEQ multiplex PCR. This sample has roughly 710,000 clones, with 75% to 90% found just once. V shed 4 bases and J 13 bases; nucleotides not matched to a gene: 9. The CDR3 length is 14 residues. Looked up from germline, CDR1 is SGHNT and CDR2 is YYREEE (reference sequence). The same data also contributed to another study, on human thymus T cells.

The rearrangement uses TRBV5-4 and TRBJ2-3, with TRBD2 identical over 13 bases. The receptor comes from a girl under two years old with a congenital heart defect. Sequencing was done on a sample of thymocytes. In DNA, the CDR3 is TGTGCCAGCAGCCCTGGACTAGCGGGGGCCTTGGAGTATTTT. It encodes CASSPGLAGALEYF.